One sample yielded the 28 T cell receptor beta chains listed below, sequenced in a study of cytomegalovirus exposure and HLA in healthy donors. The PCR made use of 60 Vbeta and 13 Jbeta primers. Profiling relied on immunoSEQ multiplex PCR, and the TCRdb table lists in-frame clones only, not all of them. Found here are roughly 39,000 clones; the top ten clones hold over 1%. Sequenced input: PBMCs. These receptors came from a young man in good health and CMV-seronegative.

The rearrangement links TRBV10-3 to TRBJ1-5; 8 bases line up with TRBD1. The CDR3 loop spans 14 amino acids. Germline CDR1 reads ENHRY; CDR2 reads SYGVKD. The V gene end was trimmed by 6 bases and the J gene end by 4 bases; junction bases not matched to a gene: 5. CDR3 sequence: CAIRADRVNQPQHF. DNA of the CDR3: TGTGCCATCAGAGCGGACAGGGTTAATCAGCCCCAGCATTTT.

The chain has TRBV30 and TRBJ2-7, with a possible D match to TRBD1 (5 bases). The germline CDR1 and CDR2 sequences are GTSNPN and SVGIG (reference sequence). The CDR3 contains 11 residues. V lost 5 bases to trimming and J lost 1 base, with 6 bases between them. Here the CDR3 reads CAWQGSYEQYF. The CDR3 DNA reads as TGTGCCTGGCAGGGTTCCTACGAGCAGTACTTC.

This CDR3 is CAWREGGLAGVYEQYF. The CDR3 DNA reads as TGTGCCTGGAGGGAGGGGGGACTAGCGGGAGTCTACGAGCAGTACTTC. The gene calls are TRBV30 and TRBJ2-7, with 14 bases fitting TRBD2. There are 16 residues in the CDR3. CDR1 GTSNPN and CDR2 SVGIG come from the germline V gene (reference sequence). Germline trimming cut 3 bases from V and 3 bases from J; bases unmatched to any gene: 7.

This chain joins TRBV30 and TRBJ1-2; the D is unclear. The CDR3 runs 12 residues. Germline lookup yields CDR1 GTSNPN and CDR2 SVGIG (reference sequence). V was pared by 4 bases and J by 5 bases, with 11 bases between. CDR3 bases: TGTGCCTGGACGAGGCAGCAGTATGGCTACACCTTC. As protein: CAWTRQQYGYTF.

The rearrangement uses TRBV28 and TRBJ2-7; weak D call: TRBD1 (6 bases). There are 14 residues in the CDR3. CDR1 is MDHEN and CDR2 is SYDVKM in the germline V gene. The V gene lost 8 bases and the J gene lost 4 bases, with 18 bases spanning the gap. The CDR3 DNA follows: TGTGCCAGCCTTCCCTGGACAGAGCAATACGAGCAGTACTTC. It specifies CASLPWTEQYEQYF.

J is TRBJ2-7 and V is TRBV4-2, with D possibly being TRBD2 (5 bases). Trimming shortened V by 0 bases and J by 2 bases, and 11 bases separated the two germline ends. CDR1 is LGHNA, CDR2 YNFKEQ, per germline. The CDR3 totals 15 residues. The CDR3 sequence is CASSQERRAAYEQYF. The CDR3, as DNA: TGTGCCAGCAGCCAAGAGAGGCGGGCGGCCTACGAGCAGTACTTC.

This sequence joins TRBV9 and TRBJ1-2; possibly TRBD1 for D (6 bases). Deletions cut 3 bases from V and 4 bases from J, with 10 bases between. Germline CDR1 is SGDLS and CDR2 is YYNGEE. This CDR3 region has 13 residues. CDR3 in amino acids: CASSDTGRYGYTF. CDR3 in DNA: TGTGCCAGCAGCGATACAGGGCGCTATGGCTACACCTTC.

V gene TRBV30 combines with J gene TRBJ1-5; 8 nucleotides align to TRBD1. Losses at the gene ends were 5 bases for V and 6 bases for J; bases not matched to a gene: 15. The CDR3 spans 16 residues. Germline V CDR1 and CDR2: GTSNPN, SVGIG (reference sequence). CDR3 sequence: CAWGGATGAAGQPQHF. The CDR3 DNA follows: TGTGCCTGGGGGGGGGCGACAGGGGCGGCGGGTCAGCCCCAGCATTTT.

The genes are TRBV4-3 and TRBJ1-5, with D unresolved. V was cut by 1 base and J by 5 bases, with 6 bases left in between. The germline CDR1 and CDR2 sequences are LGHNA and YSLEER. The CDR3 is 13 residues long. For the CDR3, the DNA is TGCGCCAGCAGCCAAGGAGAAGATCAGCCCCAGCATTTT. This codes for CASSQGEDQPQHF.

The CDR3: CASSLVMEGETQYF. In nucleotides, the CDR3 is TGTGCCAGCAGCTTAGTTATGGAGGGAGAGACCCAGTACTTC. The J gene is TRBJ2-5, the V gene TRBV7-9, with D perhaps TRBD2 (6 bases). Trimming removed 1 base from V and 4 bases from J, with 10 bases in between. Germline CDR1 reads SEHNR; CDR2 reads FQNEAQ (reference sequence). CDR3 length: 14 residues.

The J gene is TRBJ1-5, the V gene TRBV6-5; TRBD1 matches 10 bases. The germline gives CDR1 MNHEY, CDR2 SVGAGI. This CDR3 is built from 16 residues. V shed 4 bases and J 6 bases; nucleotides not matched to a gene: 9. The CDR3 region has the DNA TGTGCCAGCAGTTCCCTCGGGACAGGGGAAGCTCAGCCCCAGCATTTT. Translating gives CASSSLGTGEAQPQHF.

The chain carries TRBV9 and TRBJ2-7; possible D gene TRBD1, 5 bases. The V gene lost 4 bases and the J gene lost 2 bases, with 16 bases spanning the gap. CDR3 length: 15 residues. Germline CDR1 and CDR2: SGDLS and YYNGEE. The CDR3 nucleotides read TGTGCCAGCAGCCCGTGGGGCCCAGGGACCTACGAGCAGTACTTC. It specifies CASSPWGPGTYEQYF. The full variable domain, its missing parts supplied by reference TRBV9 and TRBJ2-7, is DSGVTQTPKHLITATGQRVTLRCSPRSGDLSVYWYQQSLDQGLQFLIQYYNGEERAKGNILERFSAQQFPDLHSELNLSSLELGDSALYFCASSPWGPGTYEQYFGPGTRLTVT.

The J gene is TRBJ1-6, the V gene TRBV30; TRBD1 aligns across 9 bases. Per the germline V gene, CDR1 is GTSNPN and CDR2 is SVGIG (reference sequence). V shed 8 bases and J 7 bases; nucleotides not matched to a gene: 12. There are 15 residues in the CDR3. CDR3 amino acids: CAGMRPGTGNSPLHF. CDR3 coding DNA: TGTGCCGGGATGCGACCTGGGACAGGGAATTCACCCCTCCACTTT.

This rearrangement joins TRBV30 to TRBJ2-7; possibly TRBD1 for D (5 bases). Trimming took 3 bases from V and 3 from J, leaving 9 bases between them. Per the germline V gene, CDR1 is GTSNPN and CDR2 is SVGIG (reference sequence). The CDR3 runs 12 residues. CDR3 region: CAWRRQNYEQYF. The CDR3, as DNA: TGTGCCTGGAGGCGACAGAACTACGAGCAGTACTTC.

The CDR3 DNA is TGTGCCAGCAGTGACGGGTTCTATGGCTACACCTTC. Translated: CASSDGFYGYTF. The chain employs TRBV6-1 and TRBJ1-2, with no clear D. This CDR3 is 12 amino acids long. Germline CDR1 reads MNHNS; CDR2 reads SASEGT. Trimming removed 3 bases at V and 4 bases at J, with 6 bases between.

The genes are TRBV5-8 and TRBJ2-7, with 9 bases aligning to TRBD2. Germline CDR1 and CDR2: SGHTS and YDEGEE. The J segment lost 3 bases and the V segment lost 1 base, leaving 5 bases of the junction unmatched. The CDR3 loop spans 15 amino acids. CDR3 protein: CASSLSASGIYEQYF. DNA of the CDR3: TGTGCCAGCAGCTTGTCGGCTAGCGGGATCTACGAGCAGTACTTC.

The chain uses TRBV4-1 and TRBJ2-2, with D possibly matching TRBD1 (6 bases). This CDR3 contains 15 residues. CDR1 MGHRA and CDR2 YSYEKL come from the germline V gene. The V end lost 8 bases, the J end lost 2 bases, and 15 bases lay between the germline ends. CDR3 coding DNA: TGCGCCAGCTGTTGGGACACACCAAACACCGGGGAGCTGTTTTTT. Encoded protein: CASCWDTPNTGELFF.

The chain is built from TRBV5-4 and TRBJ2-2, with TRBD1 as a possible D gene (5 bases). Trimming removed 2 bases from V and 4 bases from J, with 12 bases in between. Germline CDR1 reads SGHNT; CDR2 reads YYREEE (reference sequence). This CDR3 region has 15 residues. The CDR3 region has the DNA TGTGCCAGCAGCTTAGTTAGGGGATCCACCGGGGAGCTGTTTTTT. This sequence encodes CASSLVRGSTGELFF.

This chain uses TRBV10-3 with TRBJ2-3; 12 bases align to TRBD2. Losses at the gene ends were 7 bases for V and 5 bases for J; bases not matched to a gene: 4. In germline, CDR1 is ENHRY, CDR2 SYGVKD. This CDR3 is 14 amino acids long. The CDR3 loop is CAIMASGGGDTQYF. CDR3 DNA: TGTGCCATCATGGCTAGCGGGGGGGGAGATACGCAGTATTTT.

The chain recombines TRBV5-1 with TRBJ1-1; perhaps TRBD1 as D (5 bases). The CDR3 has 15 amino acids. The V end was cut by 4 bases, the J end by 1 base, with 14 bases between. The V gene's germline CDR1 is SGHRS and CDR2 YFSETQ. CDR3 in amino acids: CASSRGDSENTEAFF. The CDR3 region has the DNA TGCGCCAGCAGCAGAGGGGACTCAGAGAACACTGAAGCTTTCTTT.

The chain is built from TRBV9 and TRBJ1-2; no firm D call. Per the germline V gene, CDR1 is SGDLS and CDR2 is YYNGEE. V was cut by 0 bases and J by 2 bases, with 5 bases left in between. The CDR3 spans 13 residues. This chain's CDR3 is CASSVASNYGYTF. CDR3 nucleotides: TGTGCCAGCAGCGTAGCGTCGAACTATGGCTACACCTTC.

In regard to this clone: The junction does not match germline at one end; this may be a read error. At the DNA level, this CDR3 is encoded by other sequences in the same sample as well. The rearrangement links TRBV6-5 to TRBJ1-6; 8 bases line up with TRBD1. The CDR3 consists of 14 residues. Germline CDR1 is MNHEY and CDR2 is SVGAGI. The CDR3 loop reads CASSLGTGGSPLHF. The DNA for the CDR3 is TGTGCCAGCAGCCTCGGGACAGGTGGATCACCCCTACACTTT.

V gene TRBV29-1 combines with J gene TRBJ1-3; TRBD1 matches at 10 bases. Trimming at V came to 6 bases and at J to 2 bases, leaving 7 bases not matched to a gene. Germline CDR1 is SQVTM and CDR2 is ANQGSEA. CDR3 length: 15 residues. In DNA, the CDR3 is TGCAGCGTCCGAGGCGGGACAGGGGCTGGAAACACCATATATTTT. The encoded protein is CSVRGGTGAGNTIYF.

The CDR3 DNA is TGTGCCAGCAGTTACCGGGGGGACGTGGCAGAGACCCAGTACTTC. This translates into CASSYRGDVAETQYF. The gene calls are TRBV6-5 and TRBJ2-5, with 7 bases matching TRBD2. The CDR3 spans 15 residues. The germline V gene encodes CDR1 MNHEY and CDR2 SVGAGI. V shed 2 bases and J 4 bases; nucleotides not matched to a gene: 7.

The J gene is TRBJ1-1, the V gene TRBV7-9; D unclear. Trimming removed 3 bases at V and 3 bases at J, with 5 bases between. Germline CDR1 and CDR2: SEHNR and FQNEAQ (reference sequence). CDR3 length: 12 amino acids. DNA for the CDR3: TGTGCCAGCAGCTTTGGAGACACTGAAGCTTTCTTT. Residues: CASSFGDTEAFF. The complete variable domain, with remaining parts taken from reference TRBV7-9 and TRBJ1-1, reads DTGVSQNPRHKITKRGQNVTFRCDPISEHNRLYWYRQTLGQGPEFLTYFQNEAQLEKSRLLSDRFSAERPKGSFSTLEIQRTEQGDSAMYLCASSFGDTEAFFGQGTRLTVV.

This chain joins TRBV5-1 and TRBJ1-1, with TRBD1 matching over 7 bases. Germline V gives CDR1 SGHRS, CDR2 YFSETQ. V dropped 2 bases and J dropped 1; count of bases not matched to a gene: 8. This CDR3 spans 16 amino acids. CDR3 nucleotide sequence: TGCGCCAGCAGCTTACATCCGACAGGGACGAACACTGAAGCTTTCTTT. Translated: CASSLHPTGTNTEAFF. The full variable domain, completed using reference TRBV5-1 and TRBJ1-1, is KAGVTQTPRYLIKTRGQQVTLSCSPISGHRSVSWYQQTPGQGLQFLFEYFSETQRNKGNFPGRFSGRQFSNSRSEMNVSTLELGDSALYLCASSLHPTGTNTEAFFGQGTRLTVV.

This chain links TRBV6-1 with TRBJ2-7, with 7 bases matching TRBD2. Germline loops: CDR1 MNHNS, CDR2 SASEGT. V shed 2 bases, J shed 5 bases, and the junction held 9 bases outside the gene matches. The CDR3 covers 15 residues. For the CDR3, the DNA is TGTGCCAGCAGTGAATATGGAGGGGCGGGGGACGAGCAGTACTTC. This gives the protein CASSEYGGAGDEQYF.

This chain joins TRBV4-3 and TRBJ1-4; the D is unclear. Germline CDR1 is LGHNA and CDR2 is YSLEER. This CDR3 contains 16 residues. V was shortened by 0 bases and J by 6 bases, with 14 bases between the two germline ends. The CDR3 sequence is CASSQEKRDGDEKLFF. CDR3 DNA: TGCGCCAGCAGCCAAGAGAAACGGGATGGGGATGAAAAACTGTTTTTT.